A selection of T cell receptor beta chains follows, all from one sample in a study of blood T cell repertoires in COVID-19. Profiled with immunoSEQ multiplex PCR; TCRdb holds only in-frame clones, not every one. The sample carries 150,000 to 200,000 clones, 87% recorded once. Sequencing was performed on peripheral blood. The receptors were sampled from a man in his fifties or sixties with active or convalescent COVID-19. Both conserved end residues are part of each CDR3. The order of the fields is clone size, J gene, D gene, V gene, CDR3 DNA, CDR3 protein. A D gene is named only where the DNA matches it firmly. Clone size is shown for a subset of rows, as once, few, many or a class of expanded clone.

- | TRBJ1-1 | - | TRBV7-3 | TGTGCCAGCCAAGGGGAGGGGAGCACTGAAGCTTTCTTT | CASQGEGSTEAFF
- | TRBJ2-1 | - | TRBV5-4 | TGTGCCAGCAGCGGACCAGGGATTTATGAGCAGTTCTTC | CASSGPGIYEQFF
- | TRBJ2-5 | TRBD2 | TRBV5-4 | TGTGCCAGCAGCCTTAGACTAGCGGGACAAGAGACCCAGTACTTC | CASSLRLAGQETQYF
- | TRBJ1-2 | TRBD1 | TRBV5-1 | TGCGCCAGCAGCACGGGGACAGGGGGTAACTATGGCTACACCTTC | CASSTGTGGNYGYTF
- | TRBJ2-5 | - | TRBV10-3 | TGTGCCATCTCGCCGGACTCTGGGCAGGAGACCCAGTACTTC | CAISPDSGQETQYF
- | TRBJ2-3 | TRBD2 | TRBV4-1 | TGCGCCAGCAGCCAAAGGGGACTAGCGGGGGGGCCAGGATTCACAGATACGCAGTATTTT | CASSQRGLAGGPGFTDTQYF
once | TRBJ2-2 | - | TRBV9 | TGTGCCAGCAGCGTAGGGGGGCGATGGACCGGGGAGCTGTTTTTT | CASSVGGRWTGELFF
- | TRBJ1-2 | - | TRBV2 | TGTGCCAGCACCGGTCGGGAGAGTAACTATGGCTACACCTTC | CASTGRESNYGYTF
- | TRBJ2-1 | - | TRBV6-5 | TGTGCCAGCCTACAGGCGAACTCCTACAATGAGCAGTTCTTC | CASLQANSYNEQFF
- | TRBJ2-3 | - | TRBV11-2 | TGTGCCAGCAGCTCGGTGGTGGGGCGGACAGATACGCAGTATTTT | CASSSVVGRTDTQYF
- | TRBJ2-3 | - | TRBV7-9 | TGTGCCAGCAGCCACTCGCGGGGCACAGATACGCAGTATTTT | CASSHSRGTDTQYF
- | TRBJ2-5 | - | TRBV18 | TGTGCCAGCTCACCACCCGGGGGGACCCAGTACTTC | CASSPPGGTQYF
- | TRBJ2-1 | - | TRBV7-2 | TGTGCCAGCAGCTTTACCGCGAGCTCCTACAATGAGCAGTTCTTC | CASSFTASSYNEQFF
- | TRBJ2-7 | - | TRBV21-1 | TGTGCCAGCAGCGACTGGGACAGTTTACTCTCCTACGAGCAGTACTTC | CASSDWDSLLSYEQYF
- | TRBJ2-6 | - | TRBV5-4 | TGTGCCAGCAGCTTCTCGGGGAACTCTGGGGCCAACGTCCTGACTTTC | CASSFSGNSGANVLTF
- | TRBJ2-5 | - | TRBV18 | TGTGCCAGCTCACCCTCCGGGGGAGCACAAGAGACCCAGTACTTC | CASSPSGGAQETQYF
- | TRBJ1-2 | TRBD1 | TRBV7-9 | TGTGCCAGCAGCTTCAGGGGGTCGGACTATGGCTACACCTTC | CASSFRGSDYGYTF
once | TRBJ1-4 | TRBD1 | TRBV11-2 | TGTGCCAGCAGCGAGTTGGACAGGGTTAATGAAAAACTGTTTTTT | CASSELDRVNEKLFF
- | TRBJ1-1 | TRBD1 | TRBV7-9 | TGTGCCAGCAGTCCCGACAGGGAGGTTTTCTTT | CASSPDREVFF
once | TRBJ2-1 | TRBD2 | TRBV5-1 | TGCGCCAGCAGCTTGGTCCCCGGCGGGGGGGCTGGGTGGAATGAGCAGTTCTTC | CASSLVPGGGAGWNEQFF
- | TRBJ2-2 | TRBD1 | TRBV2 | TGTGCCAGCAGTCTTAGGACAGGGGACCCCGGGGAGCTGTTTTTT | CASSLRTGDPGELFF
- | TRBJ1-2 | - | TRBV6-5 | TGTGCCAGCAGTCCTAGGGACACCCTCTATGGCTACACCTTC | CASSPRDTLYGYTF
once | TRBJ2-7 | TRBD1 | TRBV5-1 | TGCGCCAGCAGCCGGGACAGGGGGTCGTTCGAGCAGTACTTC | CASSRDRGSFEQYF
- | TRBJ2-3 | TRBD1 | TRBV11-1 | TGTGCCAGCAGCTTTTACCCCGGGACAGGGGCAGATACGCAGTATTTT | CASSFYPGTGADTQYF
- | TRBJ2-5 | - | TRBV11-2 | TGTGCCAGCAGCCTAGGTAGCAAGACCCAGTACTTC | CASSLGSKTQYF
- | TRBJ2-3 | - | TRBV9 | TGTGCCAGCAGCGTAGACTCCCCAGATACGCAGTATTTT | CASSVDSPDTQYF
- | TRBJ1-1 | TRBD1 | TRBV2 | TGTGCCAGCAGTTCGGACAGGGTGGACACTGAAGCTTTCTTT | CASSSDRVDTEAFF
- | TRBJ2-2 | TRBD1 | TRBV19 | TGTGCCAGTAGCAGCGGCAGGGGGCCCGGGGAGCTGTTTTTT | CASSSGRGPGELFF
few | TRBJ2-5 | TRBD2 | TRBV6-5 | TGTGCCAGCACGGGGGGGAATTACCAAGAGACCCAGTACTTC | CASTGGNYQETQYF
- | TRBJ2-5 | TRBD2 | TRBV18 | TGTGCCAGCTCAGCTCTAGCGGGGGACCAAGAGACCCAGTACTTC | CASSALAGDQETQYF
- | TRBJ2-2 | - | TRBV2 | TGTGCCAGCAGTGAAAACAGGGATCCCGGGGAGCTGTTTTTT | CASSENRDPGELFF
- | TRBJ2-1 | - | TRBV5-1 | TGCGCCAGCAGCTTGGGAGGGAGCTCCTACAATGAGCAGTTCTTC | CASSLGGSSYNEQFF
- | TRBJ1-1 | - | TRBV11-1 | TGTGCCAGCAGCTTAGGCAGGGGCCTGAACACTGAAGCTTTCTTT | CASSLGRGLNTEAFF
- | TRBJ2-3 | TRBD2 | TRBV5-1 | TGCGCCAGCAGCCTACTAGCGGGGGGGACCACAGATACGCAGTATTTT | CASSLLAGGTTDTQYF
- | TRBJ1-1 | - | TRBV9 | TGTGCCAGCAGCGTAGCTACCGGGACAATGAACACTGAAGCTTTCTTT | CASSVATGTMNTEAFF
- | TRBJ2-3 | - | TRBV7-9 | TGTGCCAGCAGCTTAGTCGGGGGGCGCAACACAGATACGCAGTATTTT | CASSLVGGRNTDTQYF
- | TRBJ2-7 | - | TRBV18 | TGTGCCAGCTCACGGGCGGACACCCACGAGCAGTACTTC | CASSRADTHEQYF
- | TRBJ2-3 | TRBD2 | TRBV11-3 | TGTGCCAGCAGCTCCGGCGGGGGGGCCACAGATACGCAGTATTTT | CASSSGGGATDTQYF
- | TRBJ2-7 | TRBD1 | TRBV6-5 | TGTGCCAGCAGTCCGTGGGACAGGGCCTACGAGCAGTACTTC | CASSPWDRAYEQYF
- | TRBJ2-5 | - | TRBV24-1 | TGTGCCACCAGTGAAGCGGGACACCGACAAGAGACCCAGTACTTC | CATSEAGHRQETQYF
- | TRBJ2-1 | TRBD2 | TRBV5-1 | TGCGCCAGCAGCTTGGTGGGGAGGGAGGGAAATGAGCAGTTCTTC | CASSLVGREGNEQFF
once | TRBJ1-4 | - | TRBV19 | TGTGCCAGTAGTACGCGCGGGGAAAAACTGTTTTTT | CASSTRGEKLFF
- | TRBJ1-4 | - | TRBV6-5 | TGTGCCAGCAGAGGGGGATTGGATGAAAAACTGTTTTTT | CASRGGLDEKLFF
- | TRBJ1-3 | - | TRBV6-5 | TGTGCCAGCTCTAGAGGGGGTAGTGGAAACACCATATATTTT | CASSRGGSGNTIYF